This TCR beta chain was recorded in a study of PD-1 blockade in classical Hodgkin lymphoma. Each patient experienced a relapse that followed autologous stem cell transplantation, and brentuximab vedotin exposure varied. The CDR3 sequence is 11 residues long. V gave up 2 bases and J gave up 8 bases, with 6 bases separating them. Germline lookup yields CDR1 SNHLY and CDR2 FYNNEI. The protocol was immunoSEQ multiplex PCR, while the TCRdb copy is restricted to in-frame clones and leaves out a portion. Of 20,000 or so clones in the sample, roughly 77% are singletons; the top ten hold roughly a sixth. This receptor was obtained from a human donor with classical Hodgkin lymphoma. The starting material was peripheral blood mononuclear cells (PBMCs), obtained before the second cycle of nivolumab. The chain couples TRBV2 to TRBJ1-2, with D perhaps TRBD1 (5 bases). The CDR3 here is CASSEWGGYTF. The CDR3 DNA reads as TGTGCCAGCAGTGAATGGGGCGGCTACACCTTC.